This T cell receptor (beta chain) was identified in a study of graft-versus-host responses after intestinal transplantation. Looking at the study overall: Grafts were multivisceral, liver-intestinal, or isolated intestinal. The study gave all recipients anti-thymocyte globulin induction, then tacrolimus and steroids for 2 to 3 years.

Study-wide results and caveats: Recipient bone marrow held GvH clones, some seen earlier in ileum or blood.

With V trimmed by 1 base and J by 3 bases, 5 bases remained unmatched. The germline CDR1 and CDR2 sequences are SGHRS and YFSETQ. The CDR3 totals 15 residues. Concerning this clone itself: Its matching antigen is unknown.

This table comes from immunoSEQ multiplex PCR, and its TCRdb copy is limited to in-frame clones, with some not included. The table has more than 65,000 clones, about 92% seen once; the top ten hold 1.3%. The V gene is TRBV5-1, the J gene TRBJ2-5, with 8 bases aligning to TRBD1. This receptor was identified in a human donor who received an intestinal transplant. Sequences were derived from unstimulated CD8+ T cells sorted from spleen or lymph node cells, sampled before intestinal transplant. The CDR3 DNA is TGCGCCAGCAGCTTGCAGGACAGGGTGGAAGAGACCCAGTACTTC. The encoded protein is CASSLQDRVEETQYF.